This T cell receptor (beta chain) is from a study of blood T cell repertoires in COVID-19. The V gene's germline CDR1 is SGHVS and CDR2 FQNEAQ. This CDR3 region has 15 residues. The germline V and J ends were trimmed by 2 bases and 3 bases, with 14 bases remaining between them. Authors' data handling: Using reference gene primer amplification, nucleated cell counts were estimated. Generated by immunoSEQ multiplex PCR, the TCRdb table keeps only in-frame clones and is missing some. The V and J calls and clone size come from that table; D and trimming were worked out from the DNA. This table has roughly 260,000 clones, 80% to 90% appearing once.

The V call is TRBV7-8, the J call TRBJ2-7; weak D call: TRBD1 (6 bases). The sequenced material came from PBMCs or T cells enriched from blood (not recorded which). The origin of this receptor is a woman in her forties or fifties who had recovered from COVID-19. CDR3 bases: TGTGCCAGCAGCTTATGGCAACAGGGCGGCTACGAGCAGTACTTC. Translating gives CASSLWQQGGYEQYF.